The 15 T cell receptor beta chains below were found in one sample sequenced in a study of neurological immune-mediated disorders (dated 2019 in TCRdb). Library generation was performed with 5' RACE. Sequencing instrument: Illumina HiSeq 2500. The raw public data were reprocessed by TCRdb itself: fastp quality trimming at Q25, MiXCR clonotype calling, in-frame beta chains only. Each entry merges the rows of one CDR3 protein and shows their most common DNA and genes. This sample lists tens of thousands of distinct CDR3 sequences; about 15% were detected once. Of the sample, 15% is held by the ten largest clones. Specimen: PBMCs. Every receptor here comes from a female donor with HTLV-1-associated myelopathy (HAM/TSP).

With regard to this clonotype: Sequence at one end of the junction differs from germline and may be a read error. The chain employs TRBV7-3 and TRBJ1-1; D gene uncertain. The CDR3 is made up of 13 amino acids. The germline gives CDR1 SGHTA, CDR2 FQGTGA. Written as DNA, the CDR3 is TGTGCCAGCAGCTTATCTCCAAACACTAAAGCTTTCTTT. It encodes CASSLSPNTKAFF. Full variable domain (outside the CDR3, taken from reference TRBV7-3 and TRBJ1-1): GAGVSQTPSNKVTEKGKYVELRCDPISGHTALYWYRQSLGQGPEFLIYFQGTGAADDSGLPNDRFFAVRPEGSVSTLKIQRTERGDSAVYLCASSLSPNTKAFFGQGTRLTVV.

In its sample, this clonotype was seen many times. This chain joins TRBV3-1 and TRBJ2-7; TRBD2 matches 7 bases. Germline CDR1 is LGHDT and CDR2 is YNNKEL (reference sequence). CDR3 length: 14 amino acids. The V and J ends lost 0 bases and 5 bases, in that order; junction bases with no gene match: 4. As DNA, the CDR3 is TGTGCCAGCAGCCAAGAGCGGGGGTCGCACGAGCAGTACTTC. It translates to CASSQERGSHEQYF.

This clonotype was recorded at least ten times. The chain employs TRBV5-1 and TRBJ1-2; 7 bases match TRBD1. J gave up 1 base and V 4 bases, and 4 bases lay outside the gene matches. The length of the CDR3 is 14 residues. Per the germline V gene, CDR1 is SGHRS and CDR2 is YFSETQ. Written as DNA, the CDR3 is TGCGCCAGCAGCCCCGGGACAGTTAACTATGGCTACACCTTC. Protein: CASSPGTVNYGYTF.

CDR3 loop: CSARKQGPYNSPLHF. The CDR3 DNA is TGCAGTGCTCGTAAACAGGGTCCCTATAATTCACCCCTCCACTTT. The J gene is TRBJ1-6, the V gene TRBV20-1; perhaps TRBD1 as D (6 bases). Germline assignment: CDR1 DFQATT and CDR2 SNEGSKA (reference sequence). V was shortened by 5 bases and J by 2 bases, with 13 bases between the two germline ends. The CDR3 is made up of 15 amino acids.

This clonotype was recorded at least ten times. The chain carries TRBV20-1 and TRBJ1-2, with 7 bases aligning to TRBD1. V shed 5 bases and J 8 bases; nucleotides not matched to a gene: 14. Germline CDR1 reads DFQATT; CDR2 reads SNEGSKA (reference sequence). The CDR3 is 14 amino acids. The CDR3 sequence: CSAPSRRTGGGYTF. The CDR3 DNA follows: TGCAGTGCTCCATCGCGCCGGACAGGCGGGGGCTACACCTTC.

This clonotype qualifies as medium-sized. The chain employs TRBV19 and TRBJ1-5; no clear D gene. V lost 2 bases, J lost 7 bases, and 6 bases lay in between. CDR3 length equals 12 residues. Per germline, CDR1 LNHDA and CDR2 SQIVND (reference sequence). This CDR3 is CASSILGQPQHF. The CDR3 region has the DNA TGTGCCAGTAGTATATTGGGACAGCCCCAGCATTTT.

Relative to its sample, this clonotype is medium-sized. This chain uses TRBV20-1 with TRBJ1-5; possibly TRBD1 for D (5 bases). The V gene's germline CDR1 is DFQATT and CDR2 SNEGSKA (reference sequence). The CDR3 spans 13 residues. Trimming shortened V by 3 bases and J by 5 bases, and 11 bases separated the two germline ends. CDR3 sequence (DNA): TGCAGTGCTAGCCCCCCGGGGGATCAGCCCCAGCATTTT. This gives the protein CSASPPGDQPQHF.

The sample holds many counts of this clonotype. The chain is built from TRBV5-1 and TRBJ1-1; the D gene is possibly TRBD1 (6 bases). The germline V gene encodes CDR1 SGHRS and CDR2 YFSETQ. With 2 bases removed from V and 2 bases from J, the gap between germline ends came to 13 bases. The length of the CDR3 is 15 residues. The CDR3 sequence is CASSLGGQINTEAFF. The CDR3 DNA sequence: TGCGCCAGCAGCTTAGGAGGACAGATTAACACTGAAGCTTTCTTT.

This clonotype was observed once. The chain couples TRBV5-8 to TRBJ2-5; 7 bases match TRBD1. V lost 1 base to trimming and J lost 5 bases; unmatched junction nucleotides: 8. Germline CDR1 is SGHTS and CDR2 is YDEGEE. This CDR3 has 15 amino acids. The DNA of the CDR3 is TGTGCCAGCAGCTTGCAGGGGGTGGGAACGGAGACCCAGTACTTC. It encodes CASSLQGVGTETQYF.

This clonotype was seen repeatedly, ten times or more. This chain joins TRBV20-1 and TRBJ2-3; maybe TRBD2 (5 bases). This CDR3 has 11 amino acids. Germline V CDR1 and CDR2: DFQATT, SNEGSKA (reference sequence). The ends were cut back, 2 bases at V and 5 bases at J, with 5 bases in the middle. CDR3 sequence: CSARRGDTQYF. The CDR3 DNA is TGCAGTGCTAGACGGGGAGATACGCAGTATTTT.

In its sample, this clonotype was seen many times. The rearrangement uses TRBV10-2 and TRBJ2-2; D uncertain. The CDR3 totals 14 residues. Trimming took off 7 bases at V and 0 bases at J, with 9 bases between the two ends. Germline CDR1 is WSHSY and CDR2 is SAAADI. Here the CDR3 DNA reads TGCGCCAGCAAGGCCGGATCGAACACCGGGGAGCTGTTTTTT. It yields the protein CASKAGSNTGELFF.

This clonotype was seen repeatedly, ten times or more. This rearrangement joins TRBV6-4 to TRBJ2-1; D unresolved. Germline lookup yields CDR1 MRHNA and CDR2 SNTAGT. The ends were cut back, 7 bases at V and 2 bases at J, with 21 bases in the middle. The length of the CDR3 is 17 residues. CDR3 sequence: CASTPPAGRGPYNEQFF. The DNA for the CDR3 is TGTGCCAGCACCCCCCCTGCAGGCCGAGGTCCCTACAATGAGCAGTTCTTC.

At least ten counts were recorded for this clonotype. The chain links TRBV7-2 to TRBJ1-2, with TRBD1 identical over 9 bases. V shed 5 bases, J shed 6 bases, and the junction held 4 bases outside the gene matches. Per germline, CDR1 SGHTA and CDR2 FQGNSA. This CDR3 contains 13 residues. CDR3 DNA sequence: TGTGCCAGCAGCCCTCGGACAGGGGATGGCTACACCTTC. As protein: CASSPRTGDGYTF.

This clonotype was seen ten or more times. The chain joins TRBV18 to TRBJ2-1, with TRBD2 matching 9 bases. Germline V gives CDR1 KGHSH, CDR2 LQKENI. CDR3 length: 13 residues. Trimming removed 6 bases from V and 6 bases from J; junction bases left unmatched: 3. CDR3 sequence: CASSLSGGNEQFF. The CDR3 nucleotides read TGTGCCAGCTCTCTTAGCGGGGGCAATGAGCAGTTCTTC.

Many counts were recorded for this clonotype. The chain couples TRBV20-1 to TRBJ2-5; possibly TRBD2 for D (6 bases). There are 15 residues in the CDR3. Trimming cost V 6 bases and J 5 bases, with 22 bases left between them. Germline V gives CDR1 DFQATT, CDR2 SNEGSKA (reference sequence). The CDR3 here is CSAPQRAQRAETQYF. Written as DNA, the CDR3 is TGCAGTGCGCCTCAGCGGGCCCAGCGGGCGGAGACCCAGTACTTC.